This T cell receptor (beta chain) was sequenced in a study of PD-1 blockade in classical Hodgkin lymphoma. Across the study: Nivolumab was administered to patients intravenously at 3 mg/kg every 2 weeks.

The method was immunoSEQ multiplex PCR; TCRdb's version includes in-frame clones alone and lacks a portion of them. The sample consists of 20,000 to 25,000 clones, 81% of them appearing once. This clone was detected only a few times. What it binds is not known. With 4 bases removed from V and 1 base from J, the gap between germline ends came to 7 bases. CDR1 MNHNS and CDR2 SASEGT come from the germline V gene. CDR3 length: 13 residues. Time point here: cycle 4 day 1 (C4D1), after around six weeks of nivolumab. All patients relapsed after autologous stem cell transplantation, and brentuximab vedotin exposure varied. The study, taken as a whole, reports: CD4+ TCR diversity climbed significantly by C4D1, unlike CD8+ TCR diversity. When set against healthy donors, newly diagnosed patients were reported to show lower baseline TCR diversity. The repertoire differences lack a defined cause, possibly disease activity or prior therapy.

The source material was peripheral blood mononuclear cells (PBMCs), sampled before the fourth cycle of nivolumab. The sequence was collected from a human donor with classical Hodgkin lymphoma. This chain uses TRBV6-1 with TRBJ1-1; tentatively, D is TRBD1 (5 bases). Here the CDR3 reads CASSVGPNTEAFF. The CDR3 bases are TGTGCCAGCAGTGTGGGACCGAACACTGAAGCTTTCTTT.